The 11 T cell receptor beta chains below come from one sample, sequenced in a study of blood T cell repertoires in COVID-19. Profiling relied on immunoSEQ multiplex PCR, and the TCRdb table lists in-frame clones only, not all of them. The sample lists a few hundred thousand clones; roughly 88% were seen once. The sequenced sample consisted of PBMCs or T cells enriched from blood (not recorded which). These receptors all stem from a man between 18 and 35 years old who had recovered from COVID-19.

This rearrangement joins TRBV9 to TRBJ2-7; D remains ambiguous. Germline V CDR1 and CDR2: SGDLS, YYNGEE. The CDR3 has 13 residues. V shed 3 bases and J shed 6 bases, with 13 bases lying between them. CDR3 in amino acids: CASSAPPGSEQYF. The CDR3 DNA reads TGTGCCAGCAGCGCGCCACCCGGGTCCGAGCAGTACTTC.

This clone was seen only once. V and J are TRBV14 and TRBJ1-1; D is ambiguous. The ends were cut back, 2 bases at V and 0 bases at J, with 10 bases in the middle. In germline, CDR1 is SGHDN, CDR2 FVKESK. This CDR3 is built from 15 residues. CDR3 in DNA: TGTGCCAGCAGCCAAAGAGACGGGATGAACACTGAAGCTTTCTTT. Its protein is CASSQRDGMNTEAFF.

V and J are TRBV27 and TRBJ2-3; D not resolved. V lost 4 bases and J lost 0, with 11 bases in between. The germline V gene has CDR1 MNHEY and CDR2 SMNVEV (reference sequence). The CDR3 loop spans 15 amino acids. CDR3 protein: CASSSPLRSTDTQYF. DNA for the CDR3: TGTGCCAGCAGTTCCCCCTTGCGGAGCACAGATACGCAGTATTTT.

The V call is TRBV5-4, the J call TRBJ2-1; weak D call: TRBD1 (6 bases). The V end lost 0 bases, the J end lost 9 bases, and 19 bases lay between the germline ends. From germline, CDR1 is SGHNT and CDR2 YYREEE (reference sequence). CDR3 length: 16 residues. CDR3 amino acids: CASSLVGLIGGIEQFF. The DNA for the CDR3 is TGTGCCAGCAGCTTGGTTGGCCTAATTGGGGGCATTGAGCAGTTCTTC.

V and J are TRBV7-9 and TRBJ1-5; TRBD1 is a possible D gene (6 bases). Germline V lookup: CDR1 SEHNR, CDR2 FQNEAQ (reference sequence). The CDR3 runs to 15 residues. V was pared by 5 bases and J by 2 bases, with 13 bases between. This CDR3 reads CASSPGDTGNQPQHF. The DNA for the CDR3 is TGTGCCAGCAGCCCAGGGGACACCGGCAATCAGCCCCAGCATTTT.

This rearrangement joins TRBV27 to TRBJ1-2; TRBD1 is a possible D gene (6 bases). The V end lost 3 bases, the J end lost 6 bases, and 11 bases lay between the germline ends. The CDR3 sequence is 13 residues long. From germline, CDR1 is MNHEY and CDR2 SMNVEV (reference sequence). The CDR3 spells CASSLSGDNGYTF. The CDR3 nucleotides read TGTGCCAGCAGTTTGTCAGGGGATAATGGCTACACCTTC.

The chain combines TRBV6-5 with TRBJ1-6, with 8 bases fitting TRBD1. Per germline, CDR1 MNHEY and CDR2 SVGAGI. The CDR3 covers 13 residues. Trimming took 6 bases from V and 9 from J; bases not matched to a gene: 4. The CDR3 protein is CASSSGGASPLHF. The CDR3 DNA follows: TGTGCCAGCAGCTCAGGGGGCGCTTCACCCCTCCACTTT.

This sequence joins TRBV20-1 and TRBJ1-5; D might be TRBD1 (6 bases). Germline V gene lookup returns CDR1 DFQATT and CDR2 SNEGSKA (reference sequence). Trimming took off 3 bases at V and 3 bases at J, with 9 bases between the two ends. The CDR3 totals 13 residues. CDR3 sequence reads: CSASSGDNQPQHF. The CDR3 nucleotides are TGCAGTGCTAGTTCAGGGGACAATCAGCCCCAGCATTTT.

This clone was recorded only once. The chain couples TRBV6-5 to TRBJ2-1; D may be TRBD1 (6 bases). The V end lost 8 bases, the J end lost 9 bases, and 23 bases lay between the germline ends. This CDR3 comprises 15 residues. Germline V gene data show CDR1 as MNHEY and CDR2 as SVGAGI. This CDR3 is CASCPRDTGPTEQFF. Written as DNA, the CDR3 is TGTGCCAGCTGTCCCCGGGACACCGGCCCGACTGAGCAGTTCTTC.

The chain carries TRBV6-1 and TRBJ1-2, with D unresolved. Germline CDR1 is MNHNS and CDR2 is SASEGT. The V end was cut by 2 bases, the J end by 1 base, with 11 bases between. The CDR3 has 15 residues. The CDR3 spells CASSEFWEGNYGYTF. CDR3 DNA: TGTGCCAGCAGTGAATTCTGGGAGGGTAACTATGGCTACACCTTC.

This chain joins TRBV7-9 and TRBJ2-7, with TRBD1 matching over 8 bases. The V gene end was trimmed by 3 bases and the J gene end by 0 bases; junction bases not matched to a gene: 4. This CDR3 region has 15 residues. CDR1 is SEHNR and CDR2 is FQNEAQ in the germline V gene (reference sequence). The DNA for the CDR3 is TGTGCCAGCAGCTTCGACAGGGGAAGCTCCTACGAGCAGTACTTC. The encoded protein is CASSFDRGSSYEQYF.